This TCR beta chain is drawn from a study of blood T cells in healthy people across ages. Together with a sample-barcoded 5' primer, a J-beta primer mix was included in a second PCR lasting roughly 6 to 12 cycles. TCRdb fed the 5' RACE reads into MiXCR, producing one record per CDR3 protein. The top ten hold around 20% of the sample, which has about 730,000 distinct CDR3 sequences, 35% to 45% seen once. This clonotype has a handful of counts. Per-sample yields of isolated PBMCs were at least 6 million. The sequenced sample consisted of blood. This sequence originates from a woman in her sixties in good health.

CDR3 region: CASSSAGLAGYNEQFF. In DNA, the CDR3 is TGTGCCAGCAGCTCGGCGGGACTAGCGGGATACAATGAGCAGTTCTTC. The chain joins TRBV7-9 to TRBJ2-1, with 13 bases that match TRBD2. Germline values: CDR1 SEHNR, CDR2 FQNEAQ (reference sequence). The CDR3 spans 16 residues. V trimming: 4 bases; J trimming: 4 bases; junction bases outside the gene matches: 4.